There are a few counts of the clone carrying this TCR beta chain. These data come from a study of human T cells and chemical hapten exposure. TCRdb re-analysed the RACE reads in MiXCR, keeping a single row per CDR3 protein. The sample comprises more than 70,000 distinct CDR3 sequences, roughly 8% of which are singletons, and 2.9% rests with the top ten. Time point described: healthy volunteer bleed at 2 weeks. It was from unfractionated whole blood that total RNA was extracted. This CDR3 has 14 residues. With V trimmed by 6 bases and J by 4 bases, 7 bases remained unmatched. Looked up from germline, CDR1 is WSHSY and CDR2 is SAAADI.

The genes are TRBV10-2 and TRBJ1-1, with 8 bases fitting TRBD1. The clonotype was recovered from a female donor in good health. Some clones in this sample may be carry-over from other donors' samples. Input material: whole blood. As DNA, the CDR3 is TGCGCCAGCAGCCAGACAGGGGAGGGCACTGAAGCTTTCTTT. The encoded protein is CASSQTGEGTEAFF.